This T cell receptor beta chain originates from a study of identical twins. TCRdb called the 5' RACE reads again in MiXCR, with one record for every CDR3 protein. The sample has nearly 900,000 distinct CDR3 sequences; about 12% are singletons. V gave up 4 bases and J gave up 1 base, with 10 bases separating them. CDR1 is SQVTM, CDR2 ANQGSEA, per germline. CDR3 length equals 13 residues. This clonotype was counted at least ten times. The same data also went into a second study, on yellow fever vaccine responses in identical twins. From that paper: Twins' vaccine T cell response reportedly seemed partly convergent, partly personalized.

The sequence was obtained from a woman aged 18-30 years in good health. Sequencing was carried out using PBMCs. The rearrangement joins TRBV29-1 to TRBJ1-1, with TRBD1 as a possible D gene (5 bases). The CDR3 spells CSVGNQGNTEAFF. CDR3 bases: TGCAGCGTTGGAAATCAGGGGAACACTGAAGCTTTCTTT.